This T cell receptor beta chain appears in the sequencing data of a study of blood T cell repertoires in COVID-19. Study information: Some COVID-19 samples were acute and others convalescent; all came from the United States, Italy and Spain. PBMCs, B-cell-depleted T cells, or T cells provided the cDNA or gDNA that made up the material.

As originally analysed: The assay estimated nucleated cells by amplifying reference gene primers. The repertoire was sequenced with immunoSEQ multiplex PCR; TCRdb's copy has only in-frame clones and lacks some. V, J and clone size reflect that table, while D and trimming were determined from the DNA. Found here are over 50,000 clones, 85% of them singletons; the top ten hold 5% to 5.5%. The receptor was derived from a man in his 70s with acute or convalescent COVID-19. The sequenced material came from peripheral blood.

The CDR3 DNA reads as TGTGCCAGCAACCGGACAGGGCCATTCTTTAACACTGAAGCTTTCTTT. It translates to CASNRTGPFFNTEAFF. V usage is TRBV6-4 and J usage is TRBJ1-1; TRBD1 matches 8 bases. The CDR3 covers 16 residues. V was clipped by 7 bases and J by 2 bases; unmatched bases: 12. Germline loops: CDR1 MRHNA, CDR2 SNTAGT.